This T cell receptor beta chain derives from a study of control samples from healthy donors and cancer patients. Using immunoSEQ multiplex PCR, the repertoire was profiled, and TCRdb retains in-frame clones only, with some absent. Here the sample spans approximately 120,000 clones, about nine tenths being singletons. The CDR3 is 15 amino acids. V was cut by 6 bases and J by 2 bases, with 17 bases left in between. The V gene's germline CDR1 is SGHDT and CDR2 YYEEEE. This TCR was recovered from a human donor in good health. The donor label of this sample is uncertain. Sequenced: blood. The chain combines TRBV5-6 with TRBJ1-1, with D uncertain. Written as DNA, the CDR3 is TGTGCCAGCATCCTGATCCGTGGCGAAAACACTGAAGCTTTCTTT. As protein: CASILIRGENTEAFF.